Included here is one T cell receptor beta chain sequence, with context. This sample includes further DNA sequences coding for the same CDR3. The germline V gene encodes CDR1 GTSNPN and CDR2 SVGIG (reference sequence). The V end was cut by 1 base, the J end by 3 bases, with 8 bases between. This CDR3 spans 13 amino acids. The data were taken from a study of shared clonotypes between healthy human individuals. In the CD4+ fraction, cells were divided into CD45RA+ naive and CD45RA-negative memory subsets. Assay used: immunoSEQ multiplex PCR; TCRdb lists only in-frame clones, some missing. The data contain 2 million to 2.5 million clones, approximately 96% of them singletons.

Material: naive CD4+ T cells sorted from blood. Regarding subset: CD45RA+ positively selected. This TCR was sampled from a man younger than 30 in good health. This chain joins TRBV30 and TRBJ2-3; D is perhaps TRBD2 (6 bases). The CDR3 nucleotides are TGTGCCTGGAGTGGGGGAGGTACAGATACGCAGTATTTT. The encoded protein is CAWSGGGTDTQYF.